This TCR beta chain was identified in a study of blood T cell repertoires in COVID-19. Study in general: Some COVID-19 samples were acute and others convalescent; all came from the United States, Italy and Spain. PBMCs, B-cell-depleted T cells, or T cells were the source of the cDNA or gDNA that made up the material.

The CDR3 totals 15 residues. V trimming: 5 bases; J trimming: 4 bases; junction bases outside the gene matches: 7. Germline CDR1 MNHEY, CDR2 SVGAGI. In the authors' workflow: Quantification of nucleated cells was approximated via reference gene primer amplification. Using immunoSEQ multiplex PCR, the repertoire was profiled, and TCRdb retains in-frame clones only, with some absent. For V, J and clone size, that table is used; D and trimming come from the DNA. Among about 150,000 clones listed, roughly 89% were seen once. Sample: peripheral blood. The receptor was derived from a man aged 60 to 75 with active or convalescent COVID-19. This chain uses TRBV6-5 with TRBJ2-7; the match to TRBD1 covers 11 bases. The CDR3 DNA reads as TGTGCCAGCAGTACCCGGGACAGGGGGGTTTACGAGCAGTACTTC. Its translation is CASSTRDRGVYEQYF.